The 12 T cell receptor beta chains presented below share a single source sample, sequenced in a study of blood T cell repertoires in COVID-19. Method: immunoSEQ multiplex PCR; TCRdb's copy keeps in-frame clones and lacks some. Of about 64,000 clones in the sample, about 88% were seen once. Sequenced: peripheral blood. The receptors were sampled from a man aged 65 to 79 with acute or convalescent COVID-19.

The sample holds a few counts of this clone. The rearrangement joins TRBV11-2 to TRBJ1-1; D is unresolved. This CDR3 spans 14 amino acids. Trimming removed 1 base at V and 1 base at J, with 7 bases between. Germline CDR1 and CDR2: SGHAT and FQNNGV. The DNA for the CDR3 is TGTGCCAGCAGCTTAGCTTTCGGGAACACTGAAGCTTTCTTT. Amino acids: CASSLAFGNTEAFF.

The V call is TRBV5-6, the J call TRBJ1-1; 12 bases line up with TRBD1. The CDR3 extends over 14 amino acids. Germline V lookup: CDR1 SGHDT, CDR2 YYEEEE. V trimming: 3 bases; J trimming: 5 bases; junction bases outside the gene matches: 2. CDR3 protein: CASSWDRGLTEAFF. The CDR3 DNA sequence: TGTGCCAGCAGCTGGGACAGGGGGCTAACTGAAGCTTTCTTT.

V and J are TRBV7-8 and TRBJ2-1; weak D call: TRBD1 (6 bases). The CDR3 runs to 13 residues. Germline V gene data show CDR1 as SGHVS and CDR2 as FQNEAQ. V was shortened by 5 bases and J by 6 bases, with 11 bases between the two germline ends. The CDR3 nucleotides read TGTGCCAGCAGCGACCGACAGGCCAATGAGCAGTTCTTC. The encoded protein is CASSDRQANEQFF.

This sequence joins TRBV5-6 and TRBJ2-7; D is unclear. The V and J ends lost 2 bases and 0 bases respectively, with 15 bases between them. CDR3 length: 16 amino acids. Looked up from germline, CDR1 is SGHDT and CDR2 is YYEEEE. The CDR3 sequence: CASSFNEPKPSYEQYF. The CDR3 DNA sequence: TGTGCCAGCAGCTTCAACGAACCCAAGCCCTCCTACGAGCAGTACTTC. Full variable domain (outside the CDR3, taken from reference TRBV5-6 and TRBJ2-7): DAGVTQSPTHLIKTRGQQVTLRCSPKSGHDTVSWYQQALGQGPQFIFQYYEEEERQRGNFPDRFSGHQFPNYSSELNVNALLLGDSALYLCASSFNEPKPSYEQYFGPGTRLTVT.

The chain is built from TRBV5-1 and TRBJ1-2; the D gene is possibly TRBD1 (6 bases). Germline V gene data show CDR1 as SGHRS and CDR2 as YFSETQ. This CDR3 has 15 amino acids. V lost 0 bases, J lost 4 bases, and 13 bases lay in between. The CDR3 protein is CASSLAGGLGYGYTF. DNA for the CDR3: TGCGCCAGCAGCTTGGCCGGGGGGCTTGGCTATGGCTACACCTTC.

The V and J genes are TRBV5-6 and TRBJ1-2; D not resolved. Trimming pared 2 bases from V and 4 bases from J, leaving 12 bases between. The CDR3 length is 14 residues. Germline-derived CDR1 and CDR2 are SGHDT and YYEEEE. CDR3 nucleotide sequence: TGTGCCAGCAGCTTTATTTCGCTTAGCTATGGCTACACCTTC. It codes for CASSFISLSYGYTF.

This chain connects TRBV4-1 to TRBJ2-7; a weak D match, TRBD2 (6 bases). The CDR3 runs to 16 residues. Germline CDR1 reads MGHRA; CDR2 reads YSYEKL. V lost 1 base and J lost 4, with 17 bases in between. As DNA, the CDR3 is TGCGCCAGCAGCCAAGCTTCCGGCTGGAGGGGATACGAGCAGTACTTC. Its protein product is CASSQASGWRGYEQYF.

J is TRBJ2-5 and V is TRBV11-2, with 10 bases lining up with TRBD1. J lost 5 bases, V lost 5 bases, and 11 bases had no gene match. Germline lookup yields CDR1 SGHAT and CDR2 FQNNGV. The CDR3 contains 16 residues. DNA for the CDR3: TGTGCCAGCAGCCTACGACAGGGGGCTGTTGGGGAGACCCAGTACTTC. It is translated as CASSLRQGAVGETQYF.

This chain connects TRBV5-6 to TRBJ1-1; TRBD1 aligns across 10 bases. CDR1 is SGHDT, CDR2 YYEEEE, per germline. Trimming cost V 6 bases and J 1 base; bases outside gene matches: 6. The CDR3 totals 15 residues. The DNA of the CDR3 is TGTGCCAGCACCAAGACAGGGGGCACGAACACTGAAGCTTTCTTT. The encoded protein is CASTKTGGTNTEAFF.

V gene TRBV24-1 combines with J gene TRBJ2-4; D perhaps matches TRBD2 (5 bases). Trimming removed 2 bases from V and 6 bases from J, with 13 bases in between. The CDR3 totals 15 residues. Per the germline V gene, CDR1 is KGHDR and CDR2 is SFDVKD. The CDR3 sequence is CATSDSATAGNIQYF. The CDR3 DNA reads TGTGCCACCAGTGATTCGGCCACCGCGGGAAACATTCAGTACTTC.

This chain links TRBV27 with TRBJ2-3; 9 bases align to TRBD2. J lost 3 bases, V lost 7 bases, and 11 bases had no gene match. The CDR3 is made up of 16 amino acids. The V gene's germline CDR1 is MNHEY and CDR2 SMNVEV (reference sequence). The CDR3 sequence: CASNPGRGGMTDTQYF. The CDR3 nucleotides read TGTGCCAGCAACCCTGGGCGGGGGGGCATGACAGATACGCAGTATTTT.

The V and J genes are TRBV7-9 and TRBJ1-2; no clear D. Per germline, CDR1 SEHNR and CDR2 FQNEAQ (reference sequence). This CDR3 region has 13 residues. Trimming took off 1 base at V and 4 bases at J, with 7 bases between the two ends. CDR3 sequence: CASSLVSFYGYTF. The CDR3 bases are TGTGCCAGCAGCTTAGTTTCTTTCTATGGCTACACCTTC.